This TCR beta chain comes out of a study of shared clonotypes between healthy human individuals. Germline-derived CDR1 and CDR2 are SEHNR and FQNEAQ (reference sequence). With 0 bases removed from V and 9 bases from J, the gap between germline ends came to 13 bases. The CDR3 is 14 residues long. Sorted-subset replicate PCR reactions contained roughly 200 ng DNA, corresponding to 29,000 or so T cell genomes. Some clones are missing from TCRdb's copy, which holds only in-frame ones; the method was immunoSEQ multiplex PCR. The sample yields a few million clones, around 93% seen once. This clone was seen once.

The rearrangement uses TRBV7-9 and TRBJ2-3, with D perhaps TRBD2 (6 bases). This TCR was sampled from a man aged 18 to 35 in good health. Some clones in this sample may be carry-over from other donors' samples. Sequenced input: naive CD4+ T cells from PBMCs. As for subset: CD45RA+ positively selected. The CDR3 DNA sequence: TGTGCCAGCAGCTTAGCAGGGCGGGGAACGACGCAGTATTTT. This encodes CASSLAGRGTTQYF.